Listed below are T cell receptor beta chains from one sample, sequenced in a study of cytomegalovirus exposure and HLA in healthy donors. Clones were sequenced by immunoSEQ multiplex PCR, and TCRdb holds only the in-frame ones, with some missing. Its listing shows just under 80,000 clones. Material for sequencing was PBMCs. All receptors come from a young man in good health and CMV-seropositive. Each CDR3 is given with its conserved first and last residue. The D gene is left open where the match is weak.

v_gene,d_gene,j_gene,CDR3aa,CDR3nt
TRBV2,TRBD1,TRBJ1-2,CASSGTGSFYGYTF,TGTGCCAGCAGTGGGACAGGGTCCTTCTATGGCTACACCTTC
TRBV6-6,-,TRBJ1-4,CASSGMTGEKLFF,TGTGCCAGCAGTGGGATGACGGGGGAAAAACTGTTTTTT
TRBV5-4,-,TRBJ2-7,CASRMGLGGHEQYF,TGTGCCAGCCGTATGGGACTGGGAGGTCACGAGCAGTACTTC
TRBV25-1,TRBD2,TRBJ2-2,CASNPGTTDTGELFF,TGTGCCAGCAACCCCGGGACTACTGACACCGGGGAGCTGTTTTTT
TRBV19,TRBD2,TRBJ2-7,CASGAGGSSYEQYF,TGTGCCAGTGGGGCGGGGGGAAGCTCCTACGAGCAGTACTTC
TRBV10-3,-,TRBJ2-6,CAISETDSGANVLTF,TGTGCCATCAGTGAGACAGACTCTGGGGCCAACGTCCTGACTTTC
TRBV5-6,-,TRBJ1-1,CASSLGGNTEAFF,TGTGCCAGCAGCTTGGGCGGGAACACTGAAGCTTTCTTT
TRBV15,-,TRBJ2-7,CATSRAGDEQYF,TGTGCCACCAGCAGAGCAGGGGACGAGCAGTACTTC
TRBV30,-,TRBJ2-7,CAWSERSYEQYF,TGTGCCTGGAGTGAGCGGTCCTACGAGCAGTACTTC
TRBV7-3,TRBD1,TRBJ1-1,CASSSGTGGAFF,TGTGCCAGCAGCTCTGGGACAGGGGGAGCTTTCTTT
TRBV18,-,TRBJ1-5,CASSPSRDQPQHF,TGTGCCAGCTCACCATCCAGGGATCAGCCCCAGCATTTT
TRBV4-1,-,TRBJ2-1,CASSQPTRNEQFF,TGCGCCAGCAGCCAACCGACTCGCAATGAGCAGTTCTTC
TRBV19,-,TRBJ2-7,CASSMIGQGTYEQYF,TGTGCCAGTAGTATGATAGGGCAGGGGACCTACGAGCAGTACTTC
TRBV18,-,TRBJ2-7,CASSDGKSHSEQYF,TGTGCCAGCTCAGACGGGAAGTCCCACTCCGAGCAGTACTTC
TRBV6-5,TRBD1,TRBJ2-7,CASSYRQGITSYEQYF,TGTGCCAGCAGTTACCGACAGGGGATAACCTCCTACGAGCAGTACTTC
TRBV18,TRBD1,TRBJ2-2,CASSPRGTGRTGELFF,TGTGCCAGCTCACCCCGGGGGACAGGGAGGACCGGGGAGCTGTTTTTT
TRBV30,TRBD1,TRBJ2-7,CAFWTGEGYEQYF,TGTGCCTTTTGGACAGGGGAGGGCTACGAGCAGTACTTC
TRBV14,-,TRBJ2-5,CASSQGTALPETQYF,TGTGCCAGCAGCCAAGGGACAGCCCTCCCAGAGACCCAGTACTTC
TRBV5-1,-,TRBJ2-3,CASSPEANTDTQYF,TGCGCCAGCAGCCCGGAGGCCAACACAGATACGCAGTATTTT
TRBV7-9,-,TRBJ1-3,CASTPPGVLTGSTIYF,TGTGCCAGCACACCTCCGGGGGTTCTAACCGGAAGCACCATATATTTT
TRBV19,TRBD1,TRBJ2-2,CASSPQGLGELFF,TGTGCCAGTAGTCCACAGGGGTTGGGGGAGCTGTTTTTT
TRBV5-1,TRBD1,TRBJ2-4,CASSLGGVVVKNIQYF,TGCGCCAGCAGCTTAGGGGGCGTGGTGGTCAAAAACATTCAGTACTTC
TRBV5-1,-,TRBJ2-7,CASSLEPSLGATYEQYF,TGCGCCAGCAGCTTGGAGCCTAGCCTAGGAGCAACCTACGAGCAGTACTTC
TRBV7-7,-,TRBJ2-6,CASSLQFSGANVLTF,TGTGCCAGCAGCTTACAGTTCTCTGGGGCCAACGTCCTGACTTTC
TRBV7-8,-,TRBJ1-2,CASSLRAGANYGYTF,TGTGCCAGCAGCTTAAGGGCGGGAGCTAACTATGGCTACACCTTC
TRBV18,-,TRBJ2-1,CASSPAGEQFF,TGTGCCAGCTCACCCGCGGGTGAGCAGTTCTTC
TRBV5-1,-,TRBJ1-2,CASSLTGGANYGYTF,TGCGCCAGCAGCTTGACGGGGGGAGCTAACTATGGCTACACCTTC
TRBV5-1,TRBD1,TRBJ2-5,CASSAGQGQETQYF,TGCGCCAGCAGCGCCGGACAGGGGCAAGAGACCCAGTACTTC
TRBV5-1,-,TRBJ1-2,CASSSLEGANYGYTF,TGCGCCAGCAGTTCACTTGAGGGGGCTAACTATGGCTACACCTTC
TRBV6-5,-,TRBJ2-7,CASSYEVGDYEQYF,TGTGCCAGCAGTTACGAAGTCGGAGATTACGAGCAGTACTTC
TRBV6-1,-,TRBJ2-7,CASTGFTYEQYF,TGTGCCAGCACAGGCTTCACCTACGAGCAGTACTTC
TRBV7-6,TRBD1,TRBJ1-2,CASSSRDRAYGYTF,TGTGCCAGCAGCTCCCGAGACAGGGCGTATGGCTACACCTTC
TRBV19,TRBD1,TRBJ1-6,CASSMVIGRGNSPLHF,TGTGCCAGTAGTATGGTTATTGGCAGGGGGAATTCACCCCTCCACTTT
TRBV18,-,TRBJ1-1,CASSPTGMGMNTEAFF,TGTGCCAGCTCACCTACGGGGATGGGAATGAACACTGAAGCTTTCTTT
TRBV19,-,TRBJ2-5,CASSSNPGTWGQYF,TGTGCCAGTAGTTCCAACCCCGGGACTTGGGGCCAGTACTTC
TRBV5-5,TRBD1,TRBJ1-4,CASSARDSSNEKLFF,TGTGCCAGCAGCGCCCGGGACAGCTCTAATGAAAAACTGTTTTTT
TRBV27,TRBD1,TRBJ2-7,CASRPGDRAYEQYF,TGTGCCAGCAGGCCGGGGGACAGGGCCTACGAGCAGTACTTC
TRBV5-6,TRBD1,TRBJ2-6,CASSLGQGVNGGANVLTF,TGTGCCAGCAGCTTGGGACAGGGGGTGAATGGGGGGGCCAACGTCCTGACTTTC
TRBV6-6,-,TRBJ2-7,CASSRDSAYEQYF,TGTGCCAGCAGCCGGGACTCAGCCTACGAGCAGTACTTC
TRBV7-2,TRBD2,TRBJ2-1,CASSTGRASGGWEFF,TGTGCCAGCAGCACAGGGAGGGCTAGCGGGGGGTGGGAGTTCTTC
TRBV6-1,-,TRBJ1-2,CASSEALFGFSAALYGYTF,TGTGCCAGCAGTGAGGCCCTTTTCGGGTTTTCGGCAGCCCTCTATGGCTACACCTTC
TRBV5-1,-,TRBJ2-3,CASSLHGRASPDTQYF,TGCGCCAGCAGCTTGCATGGGAGAGCGTCCCCAGATACGCAGTATTTT
TRBV19,TRBD1,TRBJ1-1,CATRGQGATEAFF,TGTGCCACCCGGGGACAGGGGGCCACTGAAGCTTTCTTT
TRBV28,-,TRBJ2-7,CASSLGGTVGDEQYF,TGTGCCAGCAGTTTAGGCGGGACAGTCGGGGACGAGCAGTACTTC
TRBV15,TRBD2,TRBJ2-3,CATSGLLAGEDTQYF,TGTGCCACCAGCGGACTACTAGCGGGGGAAGATACGCAGTATTTT
TRBV7-6,-,TRBJ2-1,CASSFSDEQFF,TGTGCCAGCAGCTTTTCCGATGAGCAGTTCTTC
TRBV27,-,TRBJ1-4,CASSFTGLSEKLFF,TGTGCCAGCAGTTTTACAGGGTTAAGTGAAAAACTGTTTTTT
TRBV19,-,TRBJ1-5,CASRGAGYLIANQPQHF,TGTGCCAGTAGGGGGGCAGGGTATCTAATAGCAAATCAGCCCCAGCATTTT
TRBV5-6,-,TRBJ2-7,CASSQQDTYEQYF,TGTGCCAGCAGCCAACAGGATACCTACGAGCAGTACTTC